This is a list of T cell receptor beta chains from one sample in a study of cytomegalovirus exposure and HLA in healthy donors. This table comes from immunoSEQ multiplex PCR, and its TCRdb copy is limited to in-frame clones, with some not included. The repertoire holds some 150,000 clones, with 77% as singletons. The sequenced material came from PBMCs. The receptors originated from a woman between 25 and 40 years old in good health and CMV-seronegative. Both conserved end residues are trimmed from each CDR3.

>TRBV28|TRBJ2-7
ASSLLAGTYEQY
>TRBV20-1|TRBJ2-7
STGTSNEQY
>TRBV7-2|TRBJ1-4
ASSYGGPNEKLF
>TRBV19|TRBJ2-1
ASSIEWAGGPLSEQF
>TRBV5-8|TRBJ1-1
ASSPGQPRAEAF
>TRBV28|TRBJ2-1
ASTRQGRPYNEQF
>TRBV4-2|TRBJ2-2
ASSLSGGDNTGELF
>TRBV4-2|TRBJ2-2
ASSPGTSSSGELF
>TRBV11-2|TRBJ2-7
ASSLSPEMYEQY
>TRBV6-5|TRBJ1-1
ASSTYRGSP
>TRBV5-1|TRBJ1-1
ASSLLSGVGTEAF
>TRBV5-1|TRBJ2-7
ASSRGRGSYEQY
>TRBV7-3|TRBJ2-6
ASSLEPGQLESGANVLT
>TRBV6-1|TRBJ2-2
ASSALAGGPTGELF
>TRBV2|TRBJ2-1
ASNGGAYSEQF
>TRBV9|TRBJ1-5
ASSVFPRVKGNQPQH
>TRBV7-2|TRBJ1-4
ASSLFGGANEKLF
>TRBV7-3|TRBJ2-5
ASSNPGLAETQY
>TRBV7-3|TRBJ2-3
ASSPKTSWLPDTQY
>TRBV14|TRBJ2-1
ASSQGQGLGANEQF
>TRBV28|TRBJ2-5
ASSSLLAPFQETQY
>TRBV27|-
ASTLLGQNSYEQY
>TRBV6-1|TRBJ1-2
ASSEVPGRGYT
>TRBV19|TRBJ1-2
ASSGQGDINGYT
>TRBV18|TRBJ1-2
ASSTGLYGYT
>TRBV7-9|TRBJ2-2
ASSPSGRGITGELF
>TRBV7-2|TRBJ1-5
ASSLIFRQPQH
>TRBV28|TRBJ1-5
ASSSGTGGDQPQH
>TRBV6-5|TRBJ2-7
ASSYPKGPSYEQY
>TRBV19|TRBJ1-1
ASSMFSGRGVTEAF
>TRBV9|TRBJ1-1
ASSVGVTLTGNTEAF